The present T cell receptor (beta chain) was sequenced within a study of blood T cell repertoires in COVID-19. About the research overall: Samples of COVID-19 (acute and convalescent) were obtained from the United States, Italy and Spain. T cells, B-cell-depleted T cells, or PBMCs supplied cDNA or gDNA.

Germline assignment: CDR1 MNHEY and CDR2 SVGAGI. The CDR3 extends over 13 amino acids. Trimming took off 3 bases at V and 6 bases at J, with 9 bases between the two ends. In the authors' methods: It was from reference gene primer amplification that nucleated cell counts were estimated. The repertoire was sequenced with immunoSEQ multiplex PCR; TCRdb's copy has only in-frame clones and lacks some. The V and J calls and the clone size are those of that table, but D and trimming were determined from the DNA. The sample yields around 200,000 clones, 80% to 90% seen once. This clone was seen once. The source is a woman aged 40 to 50 with active or convalescent COVID-19. This rearrangement joins TRBV6-5 to TRBJ1-5; D unclear. The sequenced material came from peripheral blood. CDR3 in DNA: TGTGCCAGCAGTTATGGCGGGAGTCAGCCCCAGCATTTT. Its translation: CASSYGGSQPQHF.